One and the same sample provided the 21 T cell receptor beta chains below, sequenced in a study of blood T cell repertoires in COVID-19. Assay used: immunoSEQ multiplex PCR; TCRdb lists only in-frame clones, some missing. The sample shows about 170,000 clones, approximately 91% of them seen only once. Sequenced input: peripheral blood. These receptors were taken from a man in his late teens or twenties with COVID-19, enrolled during active disease.

The V gene is TRBV30, the J gene TRBJ2-7; D perhaps matches TRBD2 (5 bases). The CDR3 extends over 13 amino acids. The germline V gene encodes CDR1 GTSNPN and CDR2 SVGIG (reference sequence). Trimming pared 3 bases from V and 7 bases from J, leaving 16 bases between. DNA for the CDR3: TGTGCCTGGAGAAGACTCATTACGGGGGAGCAGTACTTC. Protein: CAWRRLITGEQYF. Supplemented by reference TRBV30 and TRBJ2-7, the full variable domain reads SQTIHQWPATLVQPVGSPLSLECTVEGTSNPNLYWYRQAAGRGLQLLFYSVGIGQISSEVPQNLSASRPQDRQFILSSKKLLLSDSGFYLCAWRRLITGEQYFGPGTRLTVT.

The rearrangement joins TRBV12-3 or TRBV12-4 to TRBJ2-7, with D uncertain. CDR3 length: 11 residues. Between the trimmed V and J ends, which lost 5 bases and 7 bases, there was a span of 9 bases. CDR3 in amino acids: CASSPFQEQYF. CDR3 DNA: TGTGCCAGCAGTCCGTTTCAGGAGCAGTACTTC.

The CDR3 is CATKTGDIDGYTF. The CDR3 nucleotides read TGCGCCACCAAGACAGGGGATATCGATGGCTACACCTTC. This chain uses TRBV10-2 with TRBJ1-2; TRBD1 aligns across 8 bases. The germline V gene has CDR1 WSHSY and CDR2 SAAADI. The CDR3 runs 13 residues. V shed 10 bases and J 6 bases; nucleotides not matched to a gene: 10.

The rearrangement links TRBV2 to TRBJ2-7; D might be TRBD1 (5 bases). The CDR3 is 12 residues long. Trimming shortened V by 3 bases and J by 7 bases, and 10 bases separated the two germline ends. The germline gives CDR1 SNHLY, CDR2 FYNNEI. The CDR3 nucleotides read TGTGCCAGCAGTGACGACAGAATTGAGCAGTACTTC. Residues: CASSDDRIEQYF.

The J gene is TRBJ1-2, the V gene TRBV3-1 (or the pseudogene TRBV3-2); D possibly corresponds to TRBD1 (5 bases). The CDR3 totals 16 residues. V shed 0 bases and J shed 4 bases, with 15 bases lying between them. CDR1 LGHDT and CDR2 YNNKEL come from the germline V gene (reference sequence). CDR3: CASSQDGKGTTYGYTF. CDR3 nucleotide sequence: TGTGCCAGCAGCCAAGACGGGAAGGGGACTACCTATGGCTACACCTTC.

In its sample, this clone was seen once. This chain links TRBV4-3 with TRBJ2-2; D call uncertain. V was shortened by 4 bases and J by 4 bases, with 16 bases between the two germline ends. This CDR3 has 16 amino acids. The germline V gene encodes CDR1 LGHNA and CDR2 YSLEER. CDR3 region: CASSPHNGLSTGELFF. DNA of the CDR3: TGCGCCAGCAGCCCCCACAACGGGTTGAGCACCGGGGAGCTGTTTTTT.

The rearrangement joins TRBV7-8 to TRBJ2-3; D is uncertain. Germline V gene lookup returns CDR1 SGHVS and CDR2 FQNEAQ. The germline V and J ends were trimmed by 0 bases and 6 bases, with 16 bases remaining between them. This CDR3 contains 16 residues. The DNA for the CDR3 is TGTGCCAGCAGCTTAGCGGTTGTTTCCCATCGGGATACGCAGTATTTT. This sequence encodes CASSLAVVSHRDTQYF.

The chain uses TRBV5-1 and TRBJ2-3; tentative D call: TRBD2 (6 bases). V shed 2 bases and J shed 6 bases, with 13 bases lying between them. From germline, CDR1 is SGHRS and CDR2 YFSETQ. CDR3 size: 14 residues. CDR3 residues: CASSFDGDFDTQYF. The CDR3 DNA sequence: TGCGCCAGCAGCTTTGACGGGGACTTCGATACGCAGTATTTT.

This clone appeared a single time. The chain uses TRBV7-6 and TRBJ2-7; 10 nucleotides agree with TRBD1. CDR3 size: 14 residues. Germline assignment: CDR1 SGHVS and CDR2 FNYEAQ. V lost 4 bases, J lost 3 bases, and 3 bases stayed unmatched. CDR3: CASSYGTGDYEQYF. In DNA form, the CDR3 reads TGTGCCAGCAGCTACGGGACAGGGGACTACGAGCAGTACTTC.

This chain connects TRBV13 to TRBJ1-4; D not resolved. The V end was cut by 5 bases, the J end by 4 bases, with 14 bases between. There are 15 residues in the CDR3. Looked up from germline, CDR1 is PRHDT and CDR2 is FYEKMQ (reference sequence). In nucleotides, the CDR3 is TGTGCCAGCAGCCCCCAACCGGGTGGTAATGAAAAACTGTTTTTT. This codes for CASSPQPGGNEKLFF.

CDR3 in amino acids: CASSLTGAMNTEAFF. The CDR3 DNA follows: TGTGCCAGCAGCTTGACAGGGGCGATGAACACTGAAGCTTTCTTT. The chain couples TRBV7-2 to TRBJ1-1; 8 bases map to TRBD1. The J segment lost 0 bases and the V segment lost 3 bases, leaving 3 bases of the junction unmatched. The CDR3 has 15 amino acids. CDR1 is SGHTA and CDR2 is FQGNSA in the germline V gene.

The chain employs TRBV14 and TRBJ2-1, with D uncertain. The CDR3 length is 14 residues. V was shortened by 1 base and J by 2 bases, with 6 bases between the two germline ends. Germline CDR1 reads SGHDN; CDR2 reads FVKESK. The CDR3 DNA reads as TGTGCCAGCAGCCAAGCAACAGCCTACAATGAGCAGTTCTTC. It specifies CASSQATAYNEQFF.

The chain joins TRBV15 to TRBJ2-2; 8 positions agree with TRBD2. This CDR3 contains 17 residues. With 7 bases clipped from V and 6 bases from J, the junction kept 16 bases outside the gene matches. Germline V gene lookup returns CDR1 LNHNV and CDR2 YYDKDF (reference sequence). CDR3 coding DNA: TGTGCCACCACGCGCAGTCCGGGAGGGCCTCGGGCCGGGGAGCTGTTTTTT. It yields the protein CATTRSPGGPRAGELFF. Complete variable domain (other parts from reference TRBV15 and TRBJ2-2): DAMVIQNPRYQVTQFGKPVTLSCSQTLNHNVMYWYQQKSSQAPKLLFHYYDKDFNNEADTPDNFQSRRPNTSFCFLDIRSPGLGDTAMYLCATTRSPGGPRAGELFFGEGSRLTVL.

This chain joins TRBV5-1 and TRBJ2-5, with 7 bases that match TRBD2. Trimming removed 3 bases from V and 9 bases from J; junction bases left unmatched: 14. In germline, CDR1 is SGHRS, CDR2 YFSETQ. This CDR3 has 15 amino acids. CDR3 nucleotide sequence: TGCGCCAGCAGCTATCAACACCCCGATAGCGGGCCCCAGTACTTC. It encodes CASSYQHPDSGPQYF.

The CDR3 DNA is TGTGCCAGCAGATTTCGTCTAGCCTCGACTGTGAACACTGAAGCTTTCTTT. As protein: CASRFRLASTVNTEAFF. The J gene is TRBJ1-1, the V gene TRBV27, with D unclear. V lost 6 bases, J lost 0 bases, and 20 bases lay in between. Germline values: CDR1 MNHEY, CDR2 SMNVEV (reference sequence). The CDR3 is made up of 17 amino acids.

V usage is TRBV27 and J usage is TRBJ2-2; TRBD1 might be the D (5 bases). V lost 3 bases, J lost 1 base, and 6 bases lay in between. The CDR3 spans 14 residues. The V gene's germline CDR1 is MNHEY and CDR2 SMNVEV (reference sequence). DNA for the CDR3: TGTGCCAGCAGTTTTGACAGGAACACCGGGGAGCTGTTTTTT. Residues: CASSFDRNTGELFF.

The chain links TRBV11-2 to TRBJ2-5, with 7 nucleotides matching TRBD1. V lost 1 base and J lost 3; bases outside the gene matches: 14. The CDR3 is 18 amino acids. The V gene's germline CDR1 is SGHAT and CDR2 FQNNGV. The CDR3 loop is CASSLVPGGTTVKETQYF. CDR3 bases: TGTGCCAGCAGCTTAGTACCAGGGGGAACTACCGTGAAAGAGACCCAGTACTTC.

This clone was seen only once. The junction does not match germline at one end; this may be a read error. CDR3 coding DNA: TGTGCCACCGGTGACGGGAGGAGGATAGATACGCAGTATTTT. This translates into CATGDGRRIDTQYF. V usage is TRBV24-1 and J usage is TRBJ2-3; 7 bases are a match to TRBD2. CDR3 size: 14 residues. Per the germline V gene, CDR1 is KGHDR and CDR2 is SFDVKD.

This chain joins TRBV29-1 and TRBJ2-5; 11 nucleotides agree with TRBD2. This CDR3 region has 13 residues. CDR1 is SQVTM, CDR2 ANQGSEA, per germline. Unmatched junction bases numbered 2, after V lost 2 bases and J lost 6 bases. CDR3 bases: TGCAGCGTTGAAACTAGCGGGAGCCAGACCCAGTACTTC. Its protein is CSVETSGSQTQYF.

For this clone: At one end the junction does not follow the germline gene, possibly because of a read error. This sequence joins TRBV6-1 and TRBJ1-4, with a tentative D call TRBD1 (5 bases). CDR1 MNHNS and CDR2 SASEGT come from the germline V gene. The CDR3 runs 14 residues. In DNA, the CDR3 is TGTGCCAGCAGTGAAGTTTTGGGGGGGGAAAAACTGCTTTTT. It codes for CASSEVLGGEKLLF.

CDR3 nucleotides: TGTGCCAGCAGCCAAGGGGCGGGCTCCTACAATGAGCAGTTCTTC. The encoded protein is CASSQGAGSYNEQFF. The chain uses TRBV3-1 (or the pseudogene TRBV3-2) and TRBJ2-1; D possibly corresponds to TRBD2 (5 bases). CDR1 and CDR2 from the germline V gene are LGHDT and YNNKEL (reference sequence). The CDR3 is 15 residues long. Trimming pared 1 base from V and 0 bases from J, leaving 7 bases between.